Below, one T cell receptor (beta chain) is given with its context. The target antigen is unknown. This sample was taken from a study of beta chain features in type 1 diabetes. Study-level findings and limits: TCRB CDR3 length was moderately but significantly reduced in all four CD4+ subsets of Type 1 diabetes patients.

The isolated RNA, all of it, was reverse transcribed, so expressed TCRB transcripts were what got sequenced. TCRdb's copy holds only in-frame clones and misses some; the assay was immunoSEQ multiplex PCR. Of about 700,000 clones in the sample, roughly 13% were seen once. The CDR3 covers 15 residues. Between the trimmed V and J ends, which lost 0 bases and 6 bases, there was a span of 15 bases. Germline loops: CDR1 MGHRA, CDR2 YSYEKL. The clonotype comes from a young man with type 1 diabetes. This sequence joins TRBV4-1 and TRBJ2-7; perhaps TRBD2 as D (5 bases). The material sequenced was naive CD4+ T cells from blood. Written as DNA, the CDR3 is TGCGCCAGCAGCCAAGAGCCCGGGATCCCGCGCGAGCAGTACTTC. Translated: CASSQEPGIPREQYF.